The TCR beta chain under discussion was sequenced for a study of blood T cell repertoires in COVID-19. Turning to the study itself: The origin of the acute and convalescent COVID-19 samples was the United States, Italy and Spain. Nucleic acid was either cDNA or gDNA, and it came from T cells, B-cell-depleted T cells, or PBMCs.

Between the trimmed V and J ends, which lost 3 bases and 7 bases, there was a span of 13 bases. In germline, CDR1 is SGHNT, CDR2 YYREEE (reference sequence). The CDR3 length is 13 residues. In the authors' methods: The authors estimated nucleated cell counts from reference gene primer amplification. Repertoires were generated with immunoSEQ multiplex PCR, while TCRdb's copy carries only in-frame clones and drops some. That table furnishes V, J and clone size, whereas the DNA furnished D and trimming. The table has 200,000 to 300,000 clones, 70% to 90% seen once. The gene calls are TRBV5-4 and TRBJ1-1; TRBD1 might be the D (6 bases). Sequenced: peripheral blood. The receptor's source is a man in his late teens or twenties with active or convalescent COVID-19. The CDR3 here is CASSSINRDEAFF. CDR3 bases: TGTGCCAGCAGCTCAATAAACAGGGATGAAGCTTTCTTT.